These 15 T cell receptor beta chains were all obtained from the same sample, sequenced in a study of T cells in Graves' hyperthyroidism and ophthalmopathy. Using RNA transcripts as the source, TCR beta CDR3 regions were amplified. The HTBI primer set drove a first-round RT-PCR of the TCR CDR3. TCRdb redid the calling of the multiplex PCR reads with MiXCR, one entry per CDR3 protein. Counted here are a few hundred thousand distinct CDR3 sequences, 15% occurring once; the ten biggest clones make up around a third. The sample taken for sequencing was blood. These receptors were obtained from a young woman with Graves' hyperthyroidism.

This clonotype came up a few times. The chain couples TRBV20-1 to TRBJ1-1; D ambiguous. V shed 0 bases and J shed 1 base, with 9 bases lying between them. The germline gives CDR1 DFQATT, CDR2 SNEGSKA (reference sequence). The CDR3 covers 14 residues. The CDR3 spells CSARDARENTEAFF. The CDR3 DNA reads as TGCAGTGCTAGAGATGCCCGGGAGAACACTGAAGCTTTCTTT.

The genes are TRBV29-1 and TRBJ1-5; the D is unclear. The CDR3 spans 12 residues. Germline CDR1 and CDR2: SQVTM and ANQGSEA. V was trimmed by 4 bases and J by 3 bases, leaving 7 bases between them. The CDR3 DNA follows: TGCAGCGTTGGGGCACTCAATCAGCCCCAGCATTTT. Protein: CSVGALNQPQHF. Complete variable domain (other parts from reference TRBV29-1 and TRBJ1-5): SAVISQKPSRDICQRGTSLTIQCQVDSQVTMMFWYRQQPGQSLTLIATANQGSEATYESGFVIDKFPISRPNLTFSTLTVSNMSPEDSSIYLCSVGALNQPQHFGDGTRLSIL.

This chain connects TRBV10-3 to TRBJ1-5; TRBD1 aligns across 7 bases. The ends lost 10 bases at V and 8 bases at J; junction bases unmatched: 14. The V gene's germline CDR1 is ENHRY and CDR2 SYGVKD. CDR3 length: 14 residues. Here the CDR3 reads CATRGTNIAEPQHF. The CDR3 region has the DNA TGTGCCACCAGGGGGACAAATATAGCGGAGCCCCAGCATTTT.

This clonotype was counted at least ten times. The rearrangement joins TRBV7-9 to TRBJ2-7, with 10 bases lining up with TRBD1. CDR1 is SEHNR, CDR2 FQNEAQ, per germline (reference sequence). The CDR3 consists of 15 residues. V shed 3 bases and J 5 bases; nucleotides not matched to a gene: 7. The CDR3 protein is CASSFGTGELHEQYF. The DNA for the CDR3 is TGTGCCAGCAGCTTTGGGACAGGGGAGCTCCACGAGCAGTACTTC.

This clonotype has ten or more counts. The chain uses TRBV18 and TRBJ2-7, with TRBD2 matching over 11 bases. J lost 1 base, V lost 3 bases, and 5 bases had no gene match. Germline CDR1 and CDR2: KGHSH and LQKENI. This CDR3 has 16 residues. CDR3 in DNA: TGTGCCAGCTCACCTCCGACTAGCGGGACTTCCTACGAGCAGTACTTC. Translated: CASSPPTSGTSYEQYF.

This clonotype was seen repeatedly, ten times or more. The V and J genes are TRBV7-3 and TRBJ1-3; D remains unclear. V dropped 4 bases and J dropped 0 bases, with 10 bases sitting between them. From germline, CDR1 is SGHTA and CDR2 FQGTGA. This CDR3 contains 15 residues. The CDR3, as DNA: TGTGCCAGCAGCTCCGGGTCCTTCTCTGGAAACACCATATATTTT. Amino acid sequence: CASSSGSFSGNTIYF.

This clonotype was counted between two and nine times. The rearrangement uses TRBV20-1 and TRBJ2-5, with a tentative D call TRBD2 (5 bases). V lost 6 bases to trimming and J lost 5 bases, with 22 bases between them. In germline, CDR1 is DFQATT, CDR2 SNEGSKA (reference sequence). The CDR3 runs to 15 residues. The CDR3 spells CSAPPFSGRGETQYF. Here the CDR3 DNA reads TGCAGTGCCCCTCCCTTTTCGGGAAGAGGCGAGACCCAGTACTTC.

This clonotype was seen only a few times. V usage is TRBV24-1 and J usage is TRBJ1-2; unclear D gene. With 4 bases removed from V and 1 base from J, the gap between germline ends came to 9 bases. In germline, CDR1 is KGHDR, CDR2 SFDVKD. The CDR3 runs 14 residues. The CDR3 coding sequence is TGTGCCACCAGTGACATGACACGTAACTATGGCTACACCTTC. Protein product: CATSDMTRNYGYTF.

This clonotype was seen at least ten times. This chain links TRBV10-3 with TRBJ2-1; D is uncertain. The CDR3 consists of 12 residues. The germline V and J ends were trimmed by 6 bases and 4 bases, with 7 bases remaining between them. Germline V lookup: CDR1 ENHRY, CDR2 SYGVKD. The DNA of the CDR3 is TGTGCCATCAGCGCCTCTTACAATGAGCAGTTCTTC. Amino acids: CAISASYNEQFF.

The CDR3 bases are TGTGCCAGCAGCGTAGAACAGCACTCCTACGAGCAGTACTTC. This translates into CASSVEQHSYEQYF. The chain joins TRBV9 to TRBJ2-7; unclear D gene. CDR3 size: 14 residues. Trimming pared 0 bases from V and 0 bases from J, leaving 7 bases between. From germline, CDR1 is SGDLS and CDR2 YYNGEE.

The CDR3 nucleotides are TGCGCCAGCAGCCAAGATCCCCGCGGGAGGGCCTACGAGCAGTACTTC. This encodes CASSQDPRGRAYEQYF. The chain carries TRBV4-1 and TRBJ2-7; 9 bases match TRBD2. CDR3 length equals 16 residues. The V gene end was trimmed by 0 bases and the J gene end by 2 bases; junction bases not matched to a gene: 5. The V gene's germline CDR1 is MGHRA and CDR2 YSYEKL.

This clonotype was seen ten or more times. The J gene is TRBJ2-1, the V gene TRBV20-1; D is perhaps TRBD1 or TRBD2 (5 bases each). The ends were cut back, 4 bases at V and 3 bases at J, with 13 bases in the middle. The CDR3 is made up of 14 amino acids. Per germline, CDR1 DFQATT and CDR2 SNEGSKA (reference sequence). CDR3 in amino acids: CSATGPGFYNEQFF. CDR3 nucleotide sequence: TGCAGTGCTACGGGACCCGGGTTCTACAATGAGCAGTTCTTC.

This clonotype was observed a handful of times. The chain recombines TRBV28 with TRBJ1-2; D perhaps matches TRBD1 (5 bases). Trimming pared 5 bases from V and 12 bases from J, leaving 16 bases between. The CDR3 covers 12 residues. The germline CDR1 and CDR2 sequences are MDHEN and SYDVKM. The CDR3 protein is CASSPPGRWDTF. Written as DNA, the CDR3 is TGTGCCAGCAGTCCCCCGGGACGCTGGGACACCTTC.

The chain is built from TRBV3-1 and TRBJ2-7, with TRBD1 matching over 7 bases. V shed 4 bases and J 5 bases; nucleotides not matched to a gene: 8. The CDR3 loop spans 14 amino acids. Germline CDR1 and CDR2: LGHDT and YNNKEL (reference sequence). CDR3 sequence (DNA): TGTGCCAGCAGCCGAGCAGGGGGTCGGCACGAGCAGTACTTC. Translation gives CASSRAGGRHEQYF.

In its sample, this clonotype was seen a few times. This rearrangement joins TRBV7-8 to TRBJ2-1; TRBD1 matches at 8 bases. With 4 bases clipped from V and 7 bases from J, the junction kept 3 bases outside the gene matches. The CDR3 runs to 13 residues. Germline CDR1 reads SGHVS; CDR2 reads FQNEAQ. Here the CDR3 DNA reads TGTGCCAGCAGCTCGGGACAGGTAAATGAGCAGTTCTTC. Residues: CASSSGQVNEQFF.